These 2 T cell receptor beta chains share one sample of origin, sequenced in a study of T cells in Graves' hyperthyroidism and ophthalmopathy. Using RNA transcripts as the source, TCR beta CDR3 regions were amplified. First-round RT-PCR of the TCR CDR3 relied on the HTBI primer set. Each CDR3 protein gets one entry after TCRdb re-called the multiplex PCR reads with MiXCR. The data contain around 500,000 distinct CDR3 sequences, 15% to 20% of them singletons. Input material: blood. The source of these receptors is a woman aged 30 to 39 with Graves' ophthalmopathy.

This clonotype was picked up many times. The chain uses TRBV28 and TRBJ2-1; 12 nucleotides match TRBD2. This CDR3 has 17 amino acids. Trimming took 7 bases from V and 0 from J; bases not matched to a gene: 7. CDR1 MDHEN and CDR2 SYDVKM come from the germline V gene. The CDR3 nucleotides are TGTGCCAGCACCCTACTAGCGGGAGGCAGCTCCTACAATGAGCAGTTCTTC. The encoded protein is CASTLLAGGSSYNEQFF.

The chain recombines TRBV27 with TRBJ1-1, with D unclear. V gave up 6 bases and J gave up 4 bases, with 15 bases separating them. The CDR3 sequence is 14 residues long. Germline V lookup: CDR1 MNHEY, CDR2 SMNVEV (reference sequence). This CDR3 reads CASSQRIESTEAFF. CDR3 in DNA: TGTGCCAGCAGCCAAAGAATAGAGAGCACTGAAGCTTTCTTT.